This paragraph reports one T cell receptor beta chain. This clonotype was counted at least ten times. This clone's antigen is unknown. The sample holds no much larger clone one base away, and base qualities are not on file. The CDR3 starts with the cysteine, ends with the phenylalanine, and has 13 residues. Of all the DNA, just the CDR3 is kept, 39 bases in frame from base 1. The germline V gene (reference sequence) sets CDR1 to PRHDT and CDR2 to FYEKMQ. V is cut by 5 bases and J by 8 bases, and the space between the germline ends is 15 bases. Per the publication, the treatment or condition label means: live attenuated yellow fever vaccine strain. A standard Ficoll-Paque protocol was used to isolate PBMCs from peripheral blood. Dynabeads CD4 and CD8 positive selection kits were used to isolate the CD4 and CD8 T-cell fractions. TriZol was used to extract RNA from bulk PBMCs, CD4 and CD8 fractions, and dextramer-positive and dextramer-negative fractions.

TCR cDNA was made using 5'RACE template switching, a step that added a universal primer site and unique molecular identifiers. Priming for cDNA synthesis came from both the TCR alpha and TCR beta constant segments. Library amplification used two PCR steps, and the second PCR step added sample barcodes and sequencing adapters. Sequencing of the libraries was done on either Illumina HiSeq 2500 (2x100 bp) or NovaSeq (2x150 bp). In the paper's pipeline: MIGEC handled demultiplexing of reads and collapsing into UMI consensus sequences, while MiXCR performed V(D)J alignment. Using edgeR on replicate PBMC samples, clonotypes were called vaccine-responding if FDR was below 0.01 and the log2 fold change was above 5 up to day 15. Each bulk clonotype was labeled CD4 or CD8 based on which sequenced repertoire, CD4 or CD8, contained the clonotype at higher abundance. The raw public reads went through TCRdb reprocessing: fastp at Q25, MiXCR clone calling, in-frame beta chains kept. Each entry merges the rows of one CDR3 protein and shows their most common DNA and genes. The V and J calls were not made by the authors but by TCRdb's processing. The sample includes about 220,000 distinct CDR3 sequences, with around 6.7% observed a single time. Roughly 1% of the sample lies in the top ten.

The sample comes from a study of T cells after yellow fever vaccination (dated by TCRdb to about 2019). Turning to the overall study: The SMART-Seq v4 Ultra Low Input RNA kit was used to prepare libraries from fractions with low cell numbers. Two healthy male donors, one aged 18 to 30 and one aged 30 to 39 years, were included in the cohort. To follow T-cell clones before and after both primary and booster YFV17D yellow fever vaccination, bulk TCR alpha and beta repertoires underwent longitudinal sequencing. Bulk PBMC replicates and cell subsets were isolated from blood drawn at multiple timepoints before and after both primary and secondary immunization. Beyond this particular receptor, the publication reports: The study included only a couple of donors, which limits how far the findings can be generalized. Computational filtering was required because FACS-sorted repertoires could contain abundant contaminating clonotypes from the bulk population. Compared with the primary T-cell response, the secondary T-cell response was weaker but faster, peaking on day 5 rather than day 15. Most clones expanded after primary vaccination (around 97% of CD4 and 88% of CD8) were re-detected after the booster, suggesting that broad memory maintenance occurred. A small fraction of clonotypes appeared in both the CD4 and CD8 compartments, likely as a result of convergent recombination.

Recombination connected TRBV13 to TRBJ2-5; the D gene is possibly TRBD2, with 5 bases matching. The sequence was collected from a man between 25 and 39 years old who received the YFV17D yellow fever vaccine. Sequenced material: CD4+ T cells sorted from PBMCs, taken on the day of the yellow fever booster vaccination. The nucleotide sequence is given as TGTGCCAGCAGCCGAGGGTCCCAGAGAACCCAGTACTTC. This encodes CASSRGSQRTQYF.